The 2 T cell receptor beta chains presented below share a single source sample, sequenced in a study of T cells in Graves' hyperthyroidism and ophthalmopathy. TCR beta CDR3 region amplification was performed from RNA transcripts. RT-PCR in the first round (using the HTBI primer set) targeted the TCR CDR3. Via MiXCR, TCRdb re-called the multiplex PCR reads, giving one row per CDR3 protein. The sample has 250,000 to 300,000 distinct CDR3 sequences; roughly 13% are singletons. The specimen was blood. Source of these receptors: a woman between 40 and 50 years old with Graves' hyperthyroidism.

This clonotype came up many times. V is TRBV28 and J is TRBJ2-6, with TRBD1 as a possible D gene (6 bases). Germline assignment: CDR1 MDHEN and CDR2 SYDVKM. CDR3 length: 18 amino acids. V lost 6 bases and J lost 0, with 18 bases in between. The CDR3 region is CASSRIPGQSSGANVLTF. CDR3 coding DNA: TGTGCCAGCAGCCGAATACCGGGACAAAGCTCTGGGGCCAACGTCCTGACTTTC.

A note on this clonotype: A read error is possible here, since a much larger clone lies one base away. The rearrangement links TRBV2 to TRBJ1-1; TRBD1 might be the D (5 bases). This CDR3 comprises 14 residues. Germline V gene lookup returns CDR1 SNHLY and CDR2 FYNNEI. V was pared by 6 bases and J by 2 bases, with 13 bases between. This CDR3 is CASSGTLVNTEAFF. In DNA form, the CDR3 reads TGTGCCAGCAGCGGGACGCTTGTTAACACTGAAGCTTTCTTT.